A selection of T cell receptor beta chains follows, all from one sample in a study of tumor and adjacent non-tumor tissue in lung cancer. One entry per CDR3 protein, called by TCRdb with MiXCR from the multiplex PCR reads. Among about 93,000 distinct CDR3 sequences, around 71% were seen once, and the ten largest hold around 18%. The sequencing sample was made of lung tumor tissue. The receptors shown here come from a man between 60 and 75 years old with non-small cell lung cancer. Both conserved end residues are part of each CDR3. Rows give clone size only sometimes, using once, few, many, or a class for an expanded clone.

cdr3_aa: CVSSLAGGNQPQHF
clone_size: -
v_call: TRBV12-3/TRBV12-4
j_call: TRBJ1-5

cdr3_aa: CTSSRTSEGSKYNEQFF
clone_size: -
v_call: TRBV6-5
j_call: TRBJ2-1

cdr3_aa: CASSYGRLETQYF
clone_size: many
v_call: TRBV6-6
j_call: TRBJ2-5

cdr3_aa: CASSPGPWSVQPQHF
clone_size: -
v_call: TRBV5-6
j_call: TRBJ1-5

cdr3_aa: CASSEAGGRANEQFF
clone_size: -
v_call: TRBV6-1
j_call: TRBJ2-1

cdr3_aa: CSVEDSRGEYEQFF
clone_size: -
v_call: TRBV29-1
j_call: TRBJ2-1

cdr3_aa: CTISTGTSTYNEQFF
clone_size: -
v_call: TRBV6-2/TRBV6-3
j_call: TRBJ2-1

cdr3_aa: CSGQGSHNEQFF
clone_size: large
v_call: TRBV29-1
j_call: TRBJ2-1

cdr3_aa: CATQTRANSGTNVLTF
clone_size: -
v_call: TRBV28
j_call: TRBJ2-6

cdr3_aa: CTSGQAQASGSLAKDIQYF
clone_size: -
v_call: TRBV4-2
j_call: TRBJ2-4

cdr3_aa: CASSPRVGATDKQYF
clone_size: -
v_call: TRBV4-3
j_call: TRBJ2-3

cdr3_aa: CTIGEGFDSEQFF
clone_size: -
v_call: TRBV10-3
j_call: TRBJ2-1

cdr3_aa: CASSPTGRPDTQYF
clone_size: medium-sized
v_call: TRBV10-1
j_call: TRBJ2-3

cdr3_aa: CASSLSGPRANVLTF
clone_size: -
v_call: TRBV5-5
j_call: TRBJ2-6

cdr3_aa: CASSPGGENQETQYF
clone_size: medium-sized
v_call: TRBV11-3
j_call: TRBJ2-5

cdr3_aa: CAIREGNNQPQHF
clone_size: medium-sized
v_call: TRBV10-3
j_call: TRBJ1-5

cdr3_aa: CASSRKTQGFYGYTF
clone_size: -
v_call: TRBV12-3/TRBV12-4
j_call: TRBJ1-2